The 30 T cell receptor beta chains presented below share a single source sample, sequenced in a study of monozygotic twins with inflammatory bowel disease (dated by TCRdb to the late 2010s). Library preparation was by 5' RACE. Sequencer: Illumina HiSeq 2500. TCRdb reprocessed the reads into one record per CDR3 protein sequence, lacking DNA. This sample's records show about 160,000 distinct CDR3 sequences. 2.4% of the sample is in the top ten clones. Material for sequencing was blood. The receptors stem from a human donor with ulcerative colitis or Crohn's disease, or a healthy co-twin of an affected twin (not recorded which).

The V call is TRBV20-1, the J call TRBJ2-7; with no DNA, the TCRdb D assignment of TRBD1 cannot be verified. The CDR3 spans 14 residues. Germline CDR1 and CDR2: DFQATT and SNEGSKA (reference sequence). This CDR3 is CSARDGHGNYEQYF.

This chain connects TRBV7-9 to TRBJ2-3; no DNA is available, so the TRBD1 call from TCRdb remains unchecked. The V gene's germline CDR1 is SEHNR and CDR2 FQNEAQ (reference sequence). The CDR3 has 16 residues. CDR3 amino acids: CASSFLRGTSTDTQYF.

The chain couples TRBV7-9 to TRBJ2-1; the D gene TCRdb calls, TRBD2, cannot be checked with no DNA. Germline V CDR1 and CDR2: SEHNR, FQNEAQ (reference sequence). CDR3 length: 12 residues. The chain's CDR3 is CASSLALGEGFF.

The chain uses TRBV6-1 and TRBJ2-7; TCRdb selects TRBD1, and the lack of DNA leaves this call unchecked. The CDR3 consists of 14 residues. Germline V gene lookup returns CDR1 MNHNS and CDR2 SASEGT. This CDR3 reads CASREWGYSHEQYF.

The rearrangement links TRBV13 to TRBJ2-3. There are 14 residues in the CDR3. Germline CDR1 and CDR2: PRHDT and FYEKMQ (reference sequence). The CDR3 is CASSLDPLGDTQYF.

This chain's CDR3 is CASSLGAGGTEAFF. The V and J genes are TRBV7-3 and TRBJ1-1; TCRdb lists TRBD1, though no DNA is available to test this call. The CDR3 spans 14 residues. The germline V gene has CDR1 SGHTA and CDR2 FQGTGA.

The V gene is TRBV18, the J gene TRBJ2-5; TCRdb gives TRBD1 as the D gene, but with no DNA this cannot be confirmed. This CDR3 has 14 residues. Germline-derived CDR1 and CDR2 are KGHSH and LQKENI. The chain's CDR3 is CASSPQDREETQYF.

CDR3 sequence: CAWSVQRGNTEAFF. J is TRBJ1-1 and V is TRBV30. Germline V gene data show CDR1 as GTSNPN and CDR2 as SVGIG (reference sequence). CDR3 size: 14 residues.

The chain carries TRBV20-1 and TRBJ2-1; TCRdb indicates TRBD2, and absent DNA this call remains unverified. Germline V CDR1 and CDR2: DFQATT, SNEGSKA (reference sequence). This CDR3 is 18 amino acids long. The CDR3 region is CSARGLAGLTRAYNEQFF.

The chain carries TRBV7-8 and TRBJ1-1; TCRdb reports TRBD1, a call that lacks DNA to check it against. CDR1 is SGHVS, CDR2 FQNEAQ, per germline. The CDR3 totals 13 residues. This CDR3 reads CASSFGQDTEAFF. Looking up the rest from reference TRBV7-8 and TRBJ1-1 gives the full variable domain: GAGVSQSPRYKVAKRGQDVALRCDPISGHVSLFWYQQALGQGPEFLTYFQNEAQLDKSGLPSDRFFAERPEGSVSTLKIQRTQQEDSAVYLCASSFGQDTEAFFGQGTRLTVV.

V gene TRBV4-3 combines with J gene TRBJ2-2. The CDR3 spans 16 residues. In germline, CDR1 is LGHNA, CDR2 YSLEER. CDR3 protein: CASSPWSSRSTGELFF.

This chain uses TRBV20-1 with TRBJ2-6; TCRdb's D gene call, TRBD2, goes unchecked for lack of DNA. CDR3 length equals 18 residues. CDR1 is DFQATT, CDR2 SNEGSKA, per germline (reference sequence). Here the CDR3 reads CSARDREGGTSGANVLTF.

This chain connects TRBV6-5 to TRBJ1-5; TCRdb names TRBD1, which stays unverified in the absence of DNA. The CDR3 covers 17 residues. Germline assignment: CDR1 MNHEY and CDR2 SVGAGI. CDR3 amino acids: CASSYGTGVNSNQPQHF.

The chain carries TRBV2 and TRBJ2-7; TCRdb designates TRBD1, a call that cannot be tested without DNA. This CDR3 spans 16 amino acids. CDR1 and CDR2 (germline): SNHLY, FYNNEI. The CDR3 here is CASSEENRQRGYEQYF.

This rearrangement joins TRBV14 to TRBJ1-6. CDR1 and CDR2 from the germline V gene are SGHDN and FVKESK. The CDR3 extends over 15 amino acids. The CDR3 loop is CASSQVHSPGSPLHF.

V gene TRBV3-1 combines with J gene TRBJ2-1. Germline CDR1 is LGHDT and CDR2 is YNNKEL (reference sequence). CDR3 length: 15 amino acids. This CDR3 is CASSQDPTGYNEQFF.

The genes are TRBV12-3 or TRBV12-4 and TRBJ2-5. This CDR3 region has 14 residues. This chain's CDR3 is CASSPTSRQETQYF.

This chain links TRBV11-3 with TRBJ2-1; no DNA is available, so the TRBD2 call from TCRdb remains unchecked. The CDR3 covers 16 residues. Germline values: CDR1 SGHNT, CDR2 YENEEA. The CDR3 sequence is CASSLSGLAIGYEQFF.

Judged by frequency, this clonotype is medium-sized. CDR3 sequence: CSASGSGLDYTF. The genes are TRBV20-1 and TRBJ1-2; TCRdb returns TRBD1, unconfirmable since there is no DNA. From germline, CDR1 is DFQATT and CDR2 SNEGSKA (reference sequence). The CDR3 loop spans 12 amino acids.

The V call is TRBV7-6, the J call TRBJ1-3; TCRdb's D gene call, TRBD1, goes unchecked for lack of DNA. Germline values: CDR1 SGHVS, CDR2 FNYEAQ. The CDR3 sequence is 17 residues long. CDR3 loop: CASSLVDRLSSGNTIYF.

The chain carries TRBV7-9 and TRBJ2-2; the TCRdb D gene call, TRBD1, has no DNA to confirm it. The CDR3 totals 16 residues. CDR1 and CDR2 from the germline V gene are SEHNR and FQNEAQ (reference sequence). CDR3 region: CASSPGPPGYTGELFF.

The genes are TRBV19 and TRBJ2-7; there is no DNA to check the TCRdb D call of TRBD1. This CDR3 contains 14 residues. The germline V gene has CDR1 LNHDA and CDR2 SQIVND (reference sequence). CDR3: CASSMRGAPYEQYF.

J is TRBJ2-1 and V is TRBV5-6; no DNA is available, so the TRBD1 call from TCRdb remains unchecked. There are 15 residues in the CDR3. Germline CDR1 SGHDT, CDR2 YYEEEE. The CDR3 sequence: CASSFGTGAYNEQFF.

The CDR3 loop is CASSSQQGNYGYTF. V gene TRBV7-2 combines with J gene TRBJ1-2; the TRBD1 assignment by TCRdb is unverifiable without DNA. CDR3 length: 14 residues. CDR1 and CDR2 (germline): SGHTA, FQGNSA.

This chain connects TRBV7-2 to TRBJ2-5; absent DNA, TCRdb's TRBD2 call cannot be checked. CDR1 and CDR2 from the germline V gene are SGHTA and FQGNSA. This CDR3 comprises 15 residues. CDR3 amino acids: CASSLTSGLQETQYF.

V and J are TRBV29-1 and TRBJ2-2. Germline lookup yields CDR1 SQVTM and CDR2 ANQGSEA. The CDR3 contains 12 residues. The CDR3 reads CSARANTGELFF.

The genes are TRBV7-9 and TRBJ2-5; checking the TCRdb D call of TRBD1 is not possible without DNA. CDR1 and CDR2 from the germline V gene are SEHNR and FQNEAQ (reference sequence). CDR3 length: 15 amino acids. This chain's CDR3 is CASSLALGAAETQYF.

The J gene is TRBJ2-6, the V gene TRBV11-1; absent DNA, TCRdb's TRBD1 call cannot be checked. Germline CDR1 SGHAT, CDR2 FQDESV (reference sequence). The CDR3 consists of 19 residues. This CDR3 reads CASSASTGGSGWGANVLTF.

The genes are TRBV5-6 and TRBJ2-1; TCRdb indicates TRBD1, and absent DNA this call remains unverified. This CDR3 region has 14 residues. Germline values: CDR1 SGHDT, CDR2 YYEEEE. The CDR3 loop is CASSEDRGLGEQFF.

The chain recombines TRBV7-9 with TRBJ1-2; TCRdb lists TRBD1, though no DNA is available to test this call. Germline CDR1 SEHNR, CDR2 FQNEAQ (reference sequence). CDR3 length: 15 amino acids. CDR3 residues: CASSYQSGKDYGYTF.